The 16 T cell receptor beta chains in this list originate from one sample, sequenced in a study of T cell changes during pregnancy in multiple sclerosis (dated by TCRdb to about 2019). The library was built by means of the immunoSEQ multiplex PCR assay. TCRdb obtained this table from immuneACCESS and retained in-frame rearrangements with V and J assigned. These tables miss some clones; where compared with another copy, unresolved V genes account for less than half of the shortfall, and the remainder is unexplained. The sample table records about 69,000 clones; roughly 92% of these occur just once. Jointly, the top ten make up just under 2% of the sample. The input for sequencing was peripheral blood, taken in the third trimester of pregnancy. The receptor set was obtained from a female donor in good health, enrolled as a control in a pregnancy study.

The rearrangement uses TRBV7-6 and TRBJ2-1, with 12 nucleotides matching TRBD2. With 6 bases clipped from V and 0 bases from J, the junction kept 0 bases outside the gene matches. The CDR3 sequence is 15 residues long. The germline V gene has CDR1 SGHVS and CDR2 FNYEAQ. DNA for the CDR3: TGTGCCAGCAGGACTAGCGGGAGCTCCTACAATGAGCAGTTCTTC. This sequence encodes CASRTSGSSYNEQFF.

The V and J genes are TRBV6-4 and TRBJ2-7; 8 nucleotides line up with TRBD2. The V segment lost 5 bases and the J segment 0 bases; nucleotides outside the gene matches: 9. There are 16 residues in the CDR3. CDR1 MRHNA and CDR2 SNTAGT come from the germline V gene. The CDR3 protein is CASSSLAGSSSYEQYF. CDR3 nucleotides: TGTGCCAGCAGTTCCTTAGCGGGGTCAAGCTCCTACGAGCAGTACTTC.

In its sample, this clone was seen once. CDR3 bases: TGTGCCAGTAGTAGAGACGGGATGAGCTCTGGAAACACCATATATTTT. Its protein product is CASSRDGMSSGNTIYF. V usage is TRBV19 and J usage is TRBJ1-3; D gene ambiguous. The CDR3 length is 16 residues. With 4 bases removed from V and 0 bases from J, the gap between germline ends came to 13 bases. Germline lookup yields CDR1 LNHDA and CDR2 SQIVND (reference sequence).

V usage is TRBV6-5 and J usage is TRBJ1-6, with no clear D. The CDR3 runs 14 residues. Germline CDR1 and CDR2: MNHEY and SVGAGI. V was trimmed by 5 bases and J by 6 bases, leaving 11 bases between them. The CDR3 protein is CASSLGRANSPLHF. In DNA, the CDR3 is TGTGCCAGCAGTCTGGGGAGGGCTAATTCACCCCTCCACTTT.

The chain is built from TRBV5-6 and TRBJ2-5; the D gene is possibly TRBD2 (6 bases). CDR3 length: 15 residues. Per the germline V gene, CDR1 is SGHDT and CDR2 is YYEEEE. Trimming took 2 bases from V and 1 from J, leaving 12 bases between them. CDR3 residues: CASSLGLSLQETQYF. The CDR3 DNA sequence: TGTGCCAGCAGCTTAGGACTAAGTCTCCAAGAGACCCAGTACTTC.

The chain is built from TRBV7-9 and TRBJ1-4; D possibly corresponds to TRBD1 (5 bases). Germline V lookup: CDR1 SEHNR, CDR2 FQNEAQ (reference sequence). The CDR3 extends over 15 amino acids. With 1 base removed from V and 4 bases from J, the gap between germline ends came to 10 bases. The CDR3 coding sequence is TGTGCCAGCAGCTTAGGGCAGGGATATAATGAAAAACTGTTTTTT. Protein: CASSLGQGYNEKLFF.

Regarding this clone: Sequence at one end of the junction differs from germline and may be a read error. The V gene is TRBV7-9, the J gene TRBJ1-2; D call uncertain. Germline CDR1 reads SEHNR; CDR2 reads FQNEAQ (reference sequence). This CDR3 has 10 amino acids. CDR3 sequence: CASSDDGALF. The CDR3 DNA reads as TGTGCCAGCAGCGACGACGGAGCCCTCTTC. The variable domain in full, completed from reference TRBV7-9 and TRBJ1-2, reads DTGVSQNPRHKITKRGQNVTFRCDPISEHNRLYWYRQTLGQGPEFLTYFQNEAQLEKSRLLSDRFSAERPKGSFSTLEIQRTEQGDSAMYLCASSDDGALFGSGTRLTVV.

This clone was seen only once. The chain carries TRBV5-4 and TRBJ2-7; D not certain. From germline, CDR1 is SGHNT and CDR2 YYREEE (reference sequence). The CDR3 consists of 12 residues. V was trimmed by 4 bases and J by 3 bases, leaving 8 bases between them. The CDR3 reads CASSLDNYEQYF. In DNA form, the CDR3 reads TGTGCCAGCAGCCTCGACAACTACGAGCAGTACTTC.

V gene TRBV6-5 combines with J gene TRBJ1-1; TRBD1 matches 7 bases. This CDR3 comprises 13 residues. CDR1 and CDR2 (germline): MNHEY, SVGAGI. Trimming removed 5 bases from V and 3 bases from J; junction bases left unmatched: 3. CDR3 amino acids: CASSRGPDTEAFF. CDR3 DNA: TGTGCCAGCAGTAGGGGGCCGGACACTGAAGCTTTCTTT.

V gene TRBV28 combines with J gene TRBJ2-5; 12 bases are a match to TRBD2. The CDR3 has 16 residues. Per germline, CDR1 MDHEN and CDR2 SYDVKM. J was trimmed by 2 bases and V by 5 bases; bases with no gene match: 6. The CDR3 region has the DNA TGTGCCAGCAGTACCCGGACTAGCGGGAAACAAGAGACCCAGTACTTC. It codes for CASSTRTSGKQETQYF.

V usage is TRBV10-3 and J usage is TRBJ1-2; 7 bases match TRBD1. Germline V gene sequence: CDR1 ENHRY, CDR2 SYGVKD. V was clipped by 8 bases and J by 2 bases; unmatched bases: 5. CDR3 length equals 13 residues. For the CDR3, the DNA is TGTGCCATCGGCCCGGGACAGAACTATGGCTACACCTTC. Amino acid sequence: CAIGPGQNYGYTF.

The CDR3 DNA reads TGCGCCAGCTCTCAGGGCTCTGGCTACACCTTC. Amino acids: CASSQGSGYTF. The rearrangement uses TRBV10-2 and TRBJ1-2; TRBD1 might be the D (5 bases). Germline-derived CDR1 and CDR2 are WSHSY and SAAADI. Trimming shortened V by 8 bases and J by 7 bases, and 11 bases separated the two germline ends. CDR3 length: 11 amino acids.

The chain employs TRBV4-2 and TRBJ2-7, with D possibly matching TRBD1 (5 bases). Trimming pared 1 base from V and 3 bases from J, leaving 13 bases between. Germline CDR1 reads LGHNA; CDR2 reads YNFKEQ. The CDR3 runs 15 residues. The CDR3 bases are TGTGCCAGCAGCCAAGTCAAGGGGTCTATCTACGAGCAGTACTTC. It codes for CASSQVKGSIYEQYF.

V is TRBV28 and J is TRBJ2-7; D may be TRBD1 (6 bases). CDR1 and CDR2 (germline): MDHEN, SYDVKM. Trimming took off 5 bases at V and 7 bases at J, with 9 bases between the two ends. There are 11 residues in the CDR3. DNA for the CDR3: TGTGCCAGCAGTACTGACAGGGAGCAGTACTTC. Translated: CASSTDREQYF. Using reference TRBV28 and TRBJ2-7 for the parts outside the CDR3, the full variable domain is DVKVTQSSRYLVKRTGEKVFLECVQDMDHENMFWYRQDPGLGLRLIYFSYDVKMKEKGDIPEGYSVSREKKERFSLILESASTNQTSMYLCASSTDREQYFGPGTRLTVT.

This chain links TRBV28 with TRBJ1-2; possibly TRBD1 for D (5 bases). There are 13 residues in the CDR3. V dropped 3 bases and J dropped 6 bases, with 11 bases sitting between them. In germline, CDR1 is MDHEN, CDR2 SYDVKM. The CDR3 is CASSFPQGHGYTF. The DNA of the CDR3 is TGTGCCAGCAGTTTTCCCCAGGGTCATGGCTACACCTTC.

V gene TRBV6-6 combines with J gene TRBJ1-2; TRBD1 matches 7 bases. The CDR3 length is 15 residues. The germline gives CDR1 MNHNY, CDR2 SVGAGI (reference sequence). V was pared by 1 base and J by 2 bases, with 4 bases of the junction left unmatched. The chain's CDR3 is CASSYYIGGNYGYTF. The DNA for the CDR3 is TGTGCCAGCAGTTACTATATAGGGGGCAACTATGGCTACACCTTC.